The 12 T cell receptor beta chains below come from one sample, sequenced in a study of T cell responses to AZD1222 COVID-19 vaccine (dated by TCRdb to about 2021). In the paper's terms, the time point label means: about 28 days (+/-7) after the second vaccine dose. The method was the immunoSEQ multiplex PCR assay. In TCRdb, the immuneACCESS table is reduced to in-frame sequences with V and J assigned. These tables do not hold every clone; where another copy was compared, an unresolved V gene accounts for under half, and the others remain unexplained. Here the sample has about 150,000 clones; around 93% occur a single time. Roughly 3.5% of the sample goes to the ten largest clones. Source: peripheral blood, taken 28 days after the second AZD1222 dose. The receptors were gathered from an adult who received the AZD1222 COVID-19 vaccine.

The V and J genes are TRBV27 and TRBJ2-7; D not resolved. The germline V and J ends were trimmed by 2 bases and 7 bases, with 12 bases remaining between them. Germline V CDR1 and CDR2: MNHEY, SMNVEV (reference sequence). This CDR3 contains 13 residues. The CDR3 region is CASSLHGSMEQYF. The CDR3 bases are TGTGCCAGCAGTTTACACGGGTCCATGGAGCAGTACTTC.

The rearrangement links TRBV7-2 to TRBJ2-2; the D gene is possibly TRBD1 (5 bases). CDR1 SGHTA and CDR2 FQGNSA come from the germline V gene. Trimming left V 0 bases short and J 6 bases short, with 11 bases between. The CDR3 is made up of 15 amino acids. Here the CDR3 DNA reads TGTGCCAGCAGCTTAGCCCCAGGGATCCCCGGGGAGCTGTTTTTT. It codes for CASSLAPGIPGELFF.

This chain connects TRBV30 to TRBJ1-2; possibly TRBD1 for D (5 bases). V was trimmed by 0 bases and J by 2 bases, leaving 7 bases between them. The germline V gene encodes CDR1 GTSNPN and CDR2 SVGIG (reference sequence). This CDR3 is built from 13 residues. In nucleotides, the CDR3 is TGTGCCTGGAGTGTGCCAGGGAACTATGGCTACACCTTC. It is translated as CAWSVPGNYGYTF.

This rearrangement joins TRBV19 to TRBJ2-5, with 16 bases lining up with TRBD2. Germline V gene lookup returns CDR1 LNHDA and CDR2 SQIVND (reference sequence). This CDR3 is built from 14 residues. Trimming cost V 10 bases and J 4 bases; bases outside gene matches: 3. This CDR3 is CATGTSGRGETQYF. The CDR3, as DNA: TGTGCCACCGGGACTAGCGGGAGGGGAGAGACCCAGTACTTC.

The J gene is TRBJ2-7, the V gene TRBV4-3; D gene uncertain. The germline V gene has CDR1 LGHNA and CDR2 YSLEER. The V end lost 0 bases, the J end lost 0 bases, and 15 bases lay between the germline ends. This CDR3 region has 17 residues. The CDR3 DNA reads as TGCGCCAGCAGCCAAGATCCCCCCAAAGCAAGCTCCTACGAGCAGTACTTC. It encodes CASSQDPPKASSYEQYF.

The gene calls are TRBV27 and TRBJ1-2; D remains unclear. CDR3 length: 12 amino acids. CDR1 is MNHEY and CDR2 is SMNVEV in the germline V gene (reference sequence). V was pared by 6 bases and J by 5 bases, with 10 bases between. The CDR3 DNA follows: TGTGCCAGCAGAACAGACTTGTATGGCTACACCTTC. It translates to CASRTDLYGYTF.

The V gene is TRBV28, the J gene TRBJ2-1; D uncertain. The V gene's germline CDR1 is MDHEN and CDR2 SYDVKM. V was trimmed by 2 bases and J by 4 bases, leaving 6 bases between them. This CDR3 contains 13 residues. The CDR3 nucleotides are TGTGCCAGCAGTTTAGGGCGGTACAATGAGCAGTTCTTC. Encoded protein: CASSLGRYNEQFF. The variable domain in full, with the rest retrieved from reference TRBV28 and TRBJ2-1, is DVKVTQSSRYLVKRTGEKVFLECVQDMDHENMFWYRQDPGLGLRLIYFSYDVKMKEKGDIPEGYSVSREKKERFSLILESASTNQTSMYLCASSLGRYNEQFFGPGTRLTVL.

The rearrangement joins TRBV15 to TRBJ1-3; D not certain. The CDR3 totals 14 residues. Germline V gene data show CDR1 as LNHNV and CDR2 as YYDKDF (reference sequence). Trimming removed 3 bases at V and 0 bases at J, with 6 bases between. CDR3 sequence: CATSSLTSGNTIYF. Here the CDR3 DNA reads TGTGCCACCAGCAGCTTAACCTCTGGAAACACCATATATTTT.

The rearrangement links TRBV15 to TRBJ1-4, with TRBD1 identical over 11 bases. In germline, CDR1 is LNHNV, CDR2 YYDKDF (reference sequence). CDR3 length equals 17 residues. J lost 7 bases, V lost 1 base, and 8 bases had no gene match. CDR3 loop: CATSRAKGQGGVEKLFF. The CDR3 bases are TGTGCCACCAGCAGAGCGAAGGGACAGGGGGGTGTTGAAAAACTGTTTTTT.

The CDR3 DNA follows: TGTGCCAGCAGTACGGCCGTCGATACGCAGTATTTT. It translates to CASSTAVDTQYF. V gene TRBV12-3 or TRBV12-4 combines with J gene TRBJ2-3; D ambiguous. The V end lost 5 bases, the J end lost 6 bases, and 9 bases lay between the germline ends. The CDR3 is 12 residues long.

CDR3 sequence (DNA): TGTGCCACGGTAGCGACCGGACTAGCGGGCGACAATGAGCAGTTCTTC. It encodes CATVATGLAGDNEQFF. The chain combines TRBV10-3 with TRBJ2-1; 11 bases are shared with TRBD2. J was trimmed by 5 bases and V by 10 bases; bases with no gene match: 13. This CDR3 is built from 16 residues. The germline gives CDR1 ENHRY, CDR2 SYGVKD.

V and J are TRBV30 and TRBJ1-2; TRBD1 might be the D (5 bases). Trimming removed 3 bases from V and 4 bases from J, with 18 bases in between. The CDR3 covers 15 residues. Germline CDR1 reads GTSNPN; CDR2 reads SVGIG (reference sequence). The CDR3 DNA reads TGTGCCTGGAGGGCCAAGGGGATCTACGGCTATGGCTACACCTTC. It translates to CAWRAKGIYGYGYTF.